A selection of T cell receptor beta chains follows, all from one sample in a study of cytomegalovirus exposure and HLA in healthy donors. Sequenced by immunoSEQ multiplex PCR; TCRdb stores in-frame clones only, minus some. This table has 95,000 to 150,000 clones, roughly 95% appearing once. Sequencing was done on a sample of PBMCs. These receptors all stem from a man younger than 35 in good health and CMV-seronegative. Each CDR3 is given with its conserved first and last residue. Fields, in order: J gene, CDR3 length, clone size, D gene, V gene, CDR3 DNA, CDR3 protein. The D gene is left open where the match is weak. Size tells how often a clone was seen (once, few, many) or the class of an expanded clone, and some rows leave it out.

TRBJ2-1 | 15 | . | TRBD2 | TRBV7-2 | TGTGCCAGCAGCTTCCGACTAGCCTCCTACAATGAGCAGTTCTTC | CASSFRLASYNEQFF
TRBJ2-2 | 16 | . | TRBD1 | TRBV10-1 | TGCGCCAGCAGTGAGTCGAGACAGGGATACACCGGGGAGCTGTTTTTT | CASSESRQGYTGELFF
TRBJ2-3 | 16 | . | . | TRBV13 | TGTGCCAGCAGCTTAGGCCAGATTGCTAGCACAGATACGCAGTATTTT | CASSLGQIASTDTQYF
TRBJ1-2 | 12 | . | . | TRBV14 | TGTGCCAGCAGCCAGCGACTCTATGGCTACACCTTC | CASSQRLYGYTF
TRBJ2-2 | 14 | . | . | TRBV7-2 | TGTGCCAGCAGCTTCCACAGGGACACCGGGGAGCTGTTTTTT | CASSFHRDTGELFF
TRBJ1-2 | 13 | . | . | TRBV5-4 | TGTGCCAGCAGCTTGGTATCCAGGGAAGGCTACACCTTC | CASSLVSREGYTF
TRBJ2-1 | 15 | . | . | TRBV27 | TGTGCCAGCAGTTTATACTTAGACTCCTACAATGAGCAGTTCTTC | CASSLYLDSYNEQFF
TRBJ2-4 | 13 | once | . | TRBV6-5 | TGTGCCAGCAAACCCCGTCTAGGCGGCATTCAGTACTTC | CASKPRLGGIQYF
TRBJ2-7 | 15 | once | TRBD1 | TRBV27 | TGTGCCAGCAGTTTCGAGGGGGCCTTGACCTACGAGCAGTACTTC | CASSFEGALTYEQYF
TRBJ1-1 | 15 | once | . | TRBV7-9 | TGTGCCAGCAGCTCTCCCCGACAGGTGAACACTGAAGCTTTCTTT | CASSSPRQVNTEAFF
TRBJ1-1 | 13 | . | TRBD1 | TRBV7-8 | TGTGCCAGCAGCGCGAGGGGGCGCACTGAAGCTTTCTTT | CASSARGRTEAFF
TRBJ2-7 | 16 | . | . | TRBV5-6 | TGTGCCAGCAGCCGGTCGGTGACAGGCGCGACCTACGAGCAGTACTTC | CASSRSVTGATYEQYF
TRBJ2-7 | 13 | . | . | TRBV5-5 | TGTGCCAGCAGCCCCCTGACAGGAGACCCCCAGTACTTC | CASSPLTGDPQYF
TRBJ1-4 | 16 | . | . | TRBV5-4 | TGTGCCAGCAGCTCGGGACTCCAGGGCCACGGGGAAAAACTGTTTTTT | CASSSGLQGHGEKLFF
TRBJ2-2 | 15 | . | . | TRBV29-1 | TGCAGCGTTGAATCGGCAGGGCTGAACACCGGGGAGCTGTTTTTT | CSVESAGLNTGELFF
TRBJ2-3 | 17 | . | TRBD2 | TRBV27 | TGTGCCAGCAGTGAAGCGCCGGGACGGGGAGGGGCAGATACGCAGTATTTT | CASSEAPGRGGADTQYF
TRBJ2-2 | 17 | . | TRBD2 | TRBV2 | TGTGCCAGCAGTGAGGCTAGCGGGAGGGCCAACACCGGGGAGCTGTTTTTT | CASSEASGRANTGELFF
TRBJ2-7 | 13 | . | . | TRBV10-1 | TGCGCCAGCAGTGCCCGTTCGGTCTACGAGCAGTACTTC | CASSARSVYEQYF
TRBJ2-7 | 12 | . | TRBD2 | TRBV18 | TGTGCCAGCGGGGCGGGGGGGCCCGAGCAGTACTTC | CASGAGGPEQYF
TRBJ2-7 | 15 | . | . | TRBV27 | TGTGCCAGCAGTTTAGCAGGGTTTGGCTCCTACGAGCAGTACTTC | CASSLAGFGSYEQYF
TRBJ1-1 | 15 | . | TRBD1 | TRBV5-1 | TGCGCCAGCAGCTTGGGACAGGGGAGGGGGACTGAAGCTTTCTTT | CASSLGQGRGTEAFF
TRBJ1-5 | 15 | . | . | TRBV27 | TGTGCCAGCAGTCCCGCCACAGGGTGGGAACAGCCCCAGCATTTT | CASSPATGWEQPQHF
TRBJ1-1 | 13 | . | TRBD1 | TRBV6-4 | TGTGCCAGTAGGACAGGGCGGAACACTGAAGCTTTCTTT | CASRTGRNTEAFF
TRBJ1-2 | 14 | . | . | TRBV5-6 | TGTGCCAGCAGCCCGGACAGTATTAACTATGGCTACACCTTC | CASSPDSINYGYTF
TRBJ2-7 | 16 | . | . | TRBV28 | TGTGCCAGCAGTCCCCACCTTCTAAGCGGATTCTACGAGCAGTACTTC | CASSPHLLSGFYEQYF
TRBJ2-2 | 15 | . | TRBD1 | TRBV7-9 | TGTGCCAGCAGCCGAGGGACAGGGGGGACCGGGGAGCTGTTTTTT | CASSRGTGGTGELFF
TRBJ1-2 | 13 | . | TRBD1 | TRBV6-5 | TGTGCCAGCAGCCCGGGACAGAACTATGGCTACACCTTC | CASSPGQNYGYTF
TRBJ2-7 | 15 | . | . | TRBV2 | TGTGCCAGCAGTGAAGGGAGCGGGCCTCTTTACGAGCAGTACTTC | CASSEGSGPLYEQYF
TRBJ2-5 | 13 | . | . | TRBV18 | TGTGCCAGCTCACCGGATTACAGGACCTCCCAGTACTTC | CASSPDYRTSQYF
TRBJ2-1 | 18 | once | . | TRBV5-6 | TGTGCCAGCAGCCGACCGGGATATGGGACTGCCTCCCACAATGAGCAGTTCTTC | CASSRPGYGTASHNEQFF
TRBJ1-2 | 14 | . | TRBD1 | TRBV7-2 | TGTGCCAGCAGCTTAGACAGGGGGCTATATGGCTACACCTTC | CASSLDRGLYGYTF
TRBJ2-5 | 15 | . | TRBD2 | TRBV9 | TGTGCCAGCAGCGAGGGAGGGGAAGGATTGGAGACCCAGTACTTC | CASSEGGEGLETQYF
TRBJ2-1 | 13 | . | . | TRBV25-1 | TGTGCCAGCAGTAGTTCTCAAACTAGCCGCGGGTTCTTC | CASSSSQTSRGFF
TRBJ1-1 | 14 | . | TRBD1 | TRBV5-1 | TGCGCCAGCAGCCTGGGACAGGGGTACACTGAAGCTTTCTTT | CASSLGQGYTEAFF
TRBJ2-2 | 15 | . | TRBD2 | TRBV6-5 | TGTGCCAGCAGGGAACTAGCGGGAGGGCCCGGGGAGCTGTTTTTT | CASRELAGGPGELFF
TRBJ2-3 | 14 | . | . | TRBV7-3 | TGTGCCAGCAGCTTGACTGCTAGCACAGATACGCAGTATTTT | CASSLTASTDTQYF
TRBJ2-1 | 11 | . | TRBD1 | TRBV13 | TGTGCCAGCAGACAGGGGAGTGAGCAGTTCTTC | CASRQGSEQFF
TRBJ1-5 | 14 | . | TRBD1 | TRBV6-5 | TGTGCCAGCAGCGCCGGGACAGGGGGTGTGCCCCAGCATTTT | CASSAGTGGVPQHF